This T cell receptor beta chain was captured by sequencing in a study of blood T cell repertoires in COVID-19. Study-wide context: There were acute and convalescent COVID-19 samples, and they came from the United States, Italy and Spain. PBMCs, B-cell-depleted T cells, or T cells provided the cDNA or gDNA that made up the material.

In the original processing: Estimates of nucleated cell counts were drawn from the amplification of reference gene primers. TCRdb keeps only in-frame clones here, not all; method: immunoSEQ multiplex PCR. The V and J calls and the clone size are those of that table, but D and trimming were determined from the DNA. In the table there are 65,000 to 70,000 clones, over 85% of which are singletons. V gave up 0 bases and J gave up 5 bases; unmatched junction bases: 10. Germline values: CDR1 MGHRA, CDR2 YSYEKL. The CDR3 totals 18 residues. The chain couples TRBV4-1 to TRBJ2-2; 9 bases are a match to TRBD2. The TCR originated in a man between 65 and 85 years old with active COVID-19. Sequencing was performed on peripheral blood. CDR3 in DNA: TGCGCCAGCAGCCAAGATCTTTCGCGGGGGGGTTCTACCGGGGAGCTGTTTTTT. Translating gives CASSQDLSRGGSTGELFF.